The clone carrying this T cell receptor (beta chain) appeared once. The antigen remains unidentified. Via MiXCR, TCRdb re-called the 5' RACE reads, giving one row per CDR3 protein. Seen here are roughly 310,000 distinct CDR3 sequences, less than 4.5% observed once, and the top ten hold about 20%. The data derive from a study of T cells after yellow fever vaccination. The CDR3 sequence is 14 residues long. Germline values: CDR1 LGHDT, CDR2 YNNKEL (reference sequence). V gave up 4 bases and J gave up 2 bases, with 6 bases separating them. Study conclusions and caveats: The secondary T-cell response peaked on day 5, not day 15, but was weaker.

The source is a man between 18 and 29 years old who received the YFV17D yellow fever vaccine. This chain uses TRBV3-1 with TRBJ1-6; unclear D gene. The sample in question was PBMCs, obtained on the day of the yellow fever booster vaccination. The CDR3 loop reads CASSRTAYNSPLHF. The CDR3 DNA reads TGTGCCAGCAGCCGGACGGCCTATAATTCACCCCTCCACTTT.